Described below is a single T cell receptor beta chain sequence and its context. This clone's antigen is unknown. Base qualities are not recorded, but no much larger clone differs from it by a single base. The CDR3 regions of human TCRbeta chains were analyzed by immunosequencing. As for the original processing: Repertoire TCRs were matched against a reference library of SARS-CoV-2-specific TCRs generated with the MIRA antigen-specificity platform. Breadth was defined as the fraction of unique TCRs that were SARS-CoV-2-associated. Depth was defined as the fraction of total T cells that were SARS-CoV-2-associated. Using the MIRA data, each spike-specific TCR was mapped to the spike region that the TCR reacts to and placed in a CD4 or CD8 class. Log10-transformed breadth and depth values were compared by one-way ANOVA with Sidak's multiple comparisons tests. TCRdb limited this immuneACCESS table to in-frame rearrangements with V and J called. A share of clones is missing; checked studies link under half to unresolved V genes, and the rest is unexplained. V, J and clone size are those of that table, while D and trimming were read from the DNA. This sample holds approximately 150,000 clones; over 75% were observed only once. The leading ten clones occupy more than 4% of the sample.

Sample time point, as interpreted from the label and publication: about 28 days (+/-7) after the second vaccine dose. AZD1222 recipients whose second dose came at about 4 weeks and those whose second dose came at about 12 weeks were combined into one group, since spike-specific TCR depth and breadth did not differ between the two schedules. Vaccinee samples came from UK trials COV001 and COV002, including a single-blind randomized controlled phase 2/3 trial of AZD1222 (ChAdOx1 nCoV-19) in healthy adults. For TCRbeta chain sequencing, PBMC samples from trial participants were taken at day 0 and at day 28 after the second dose. For CDR1 and CDR2, the germline V gene lists MNHEY and SVGEGT. The CDR3 covers 16 residues, taking in both the cysteine and the phenylalanine. The DNA shown is the 48-base CDR3, in frame from base 1. A distance of 13 bases separates the germline ends of V and J, which lose 2 bases and 2 bases respectively.

This entry belongs to a study of T cell responses to AZD1222 COVID-19 vaccine (dated by TCRdb to the early 2020s). As for the study more broadly: TCR sequencing covered some 240 trial participants: 200 to 220 given two doses of AZD1222 and 26 given two doses of MenACWY control vaccine. Trial participants were enrolled by age into 18-55, 56-69 and 70-plus year subgroups, with approximately 150, 30 and 60 TCR-sequenced participants respectively. Results and caveats for the whole study, not just this receptor: Reportedly, almost half of the unique spike-specific TCRs recognized epitopes lying outside the regions that are mutated in the B.1.351 and B.1.1.7 variants. After two AZD1222 doses, spike-specific TCR breadth and depth were significantly higher than at day 0 and than in MenACWY recipients. In the small 56-69-year group, the increase in depth fell short of significance, most likely because of low power. Most participants were white British and females outnumbered males, and the authors suggested that clonal diversity may have been underestimated. Conclusions about previously exposed vaccinees are limited because only five to seven AZD1222 recipients were SARS-CoV-2 seropositive at baseline. Because no samples from the day 14 peak response were available, repertoires could be characterized only after the peak T cell response. Vaccine-associated CD4 TCRs spanned the whole spike protein, with dominant responses in regions 160-218 and 743-854.

Specimen: peripheral blood, collected 28 days after the second AZD1222 dose. The rearranged segments are TRBV6-2 or TRBV6-3 and TRBJ1-5; TRBD1 might be the D gene, on 6 matching bases. This sequence was found in an adult who received the AZD1222 COVID-19 vaccine. The nucleotide sequence is TGTGCCAGCAGTTACCGCAGGGGTGTTGGCAATCAGCCCCAGCATTTT. Its protein product is CASSYRRGVGNQPQHF.